Presented here are 24 T cell receptor beta chains from one specimen sequenced in a study of blood T cell repertoires in COVID-19. Repertoires were generated with immunoSEQ multiplex PCR, while TCRdb's copy carries only in-frame clones and drops some. The table includes some 700,000 clones, 70% to 90% detected once. The material sequenced was peripheral blood. The receptor set was obtained from a woman younger than 35 with acute or convalescent COVID-19.

As for this clone: Different DNA sequences within this sample yield the same CDR3. This chain's CDR3 is CAWSVPGMNTEAFF. The CDR3 DNA reads TGTGCCTGGAGTGTACCCGGGATGAACACTGAAGCTTTCTTT. The chain has TRBV30 and TRBJ1-1; D is unclear. CDR1 is GTSNPN and CDR2 is SVGIG in the germline V gene (reference sequence). Deletions cut 0 bases from V and 0 bases from J, with 8 bases between. The CDR3 consists of 14 residues. The full variable domain, its missing parts supplied by reference TRBV30 and TRBJ1-1, is SQTIHQWPATLVQPVGSPLSLECTVEGTSNPNLYWYRQAAGRGLQLLFYSVGIGQISSEVPQNLSASRPQDRQFILSSKKLLLSDSGFYLCAWSVPGMNTEAFFGQGTRLTVV.

V is TRBV18 and J is TRBJ1-3; 7 positions agree with TRBD1. V shed 6 bases, J shed 4 bases, and the junction held 6 bases outside the gene matches. The CDR3 consists of 14 residues. Germline lookup yields CDR1 KGHSH and CDR2 LQKENI. CDR3 in amino acids: CASSPKTGGNTIYF. The DNA of the CDR3 is TGTGCCAGCTCCCCCAAGACAGGGGGAAACACCATATATTTT.

The gene calls are TRBV18 and TRBJ1-4; D call uncertain. The CDR3 spans 13 residues. The ends were cut back, 5 bases at V and 7 bases at J, with 11 bases in the middle. Germline loops: CDR1 KGHSH, CDR2 LQKENI. CDR3 residues: CASSSRLAEKLFF. Here the CDR3 DNA reads TGTGCCAGCTCATCCCGACTCGCTGAAAAACTGTTTTTT. Filled out from reference TRBV18 and TRBJ1-4, the complete variable domain reads NAGVMQNPRHLVRRRGQEARLRCSPMKGHSHVYWYRQLPEEGLKFMVYLQKENIIDESGMPKERFSAEFPKEGPSILRIQQVVRGDSAAYFCASSSRLAEKLFFGSGTQLSVL.

The chain carries TRBV4-2 and TRBJ1-5; D remains ambiguous. This CDR3 contains 15 residues. Germline V gene sequence: CDR1 LGHNA, CDR2 YNFKEQ. V was pared by 7 bases and J by 7 bases, with 20 bases between. CDR3 region: CASTLEQSLTQPQHF. The CDR3 DNA is TGTGCCAGCACCCTGGAACAGTCACTCACCCAGCCCCAGCATTTT.

This chain links TRBV6-1 with TRBJ1-1; 7 bases map to TRBD1. The CDR3 contains 15 residues. From germline, CDR1 is MNHNS and CDR2 SASEGT. Germline trimming cut 0 bases from V and 11 bases from J; bases unmatched to any gene: 12. CDR3 residues: CASSEARGQAQRAFF. As DNA, the CDR3 is TGTGCCAGCAGTGAAGCGCGAGGACAGGCCCAGCGGGCTTTCTTT.

The rearrangement uses TRBV29-1 and TRBJ2-7; D is perhaps TRBD2 (5 bases). CDR1 is SQVTM and CDR2 is ANQGSEA in the germline V gene. The CDR3 has 15 amino acids. V lost 5 bases, J lost 6 bases, and 23 bases lay in between. The CDR3, as DNA: TGCAGCGTTCTACAAGCGGTGCCGGGTCGGCGCGAGCAGTACTTC. It encodes CSVLQAVPGRREQYF.

The chain is built from TRBV2 and TRBJ1-3, with TRBD1 matching 7 bases. V was clipped by 6 bases and J by 4 bases; unmatched bases: 3. CDR3 size: 13 residues. Germline V gene lookup returns CDR1 SNHLY and CDR2 FYNNEI. Here the CDR3 reads CASRLRGGNTIYF. DNA for the CDR3: TGTGCCAGCAGACTCAGGGGGGGAAACACCATATATTTT.

V is TRBV7-6 and J is TRBJ1-1; D remains unclear. The CDR3 contains 17 residues. The germline CDR1 and CDR2 sequences are SGHVS and FNYEAQ. V was trimmed by 5 bases and J by 0 bases, leaving 19 bases between them. The CDR3 DNA reads TGTGCCAGCAGCCCGAGACGGACTGAAAGACTGAACACTGAAGCTTTCTTT. The encoded protein is CASSPRRTERLNTEAFF. Based on the CDR3 plus reference TRBV7-6 and TRBJ1-1, the full variable domain is GAGVSQSPRYKVTKRGQDVALRCDPISGHVSLYWYRQALGQGPEFLTYFNYEAQQDKSGLPNDRFSAERPEGSISTLTIQRTEQRDSAMYRCASSPRRTERLNTEAFFGQGTRLTVV.

V usage is TRBV7-9 and J usage is TRBJ1-2; D perhaps matches TRBD1 (5 bases). This CDR3 is 12 amino acids long. V lost 9 bases and J 4 bases, leaving 12 bases between the germline ends. Germline V gene lookup returns CDR1 SEHNR and CDR2 FQNEAQ (reference sequence). CDR3 in DNA: TGTGCCAGTGACAGAGAGGTCTATGGCTACACCTTC. Translating it yields CASDREVYGYTF.

The genes are TRBV4-1 and TRBJ1-2; the D is unclear. Trimming took 0 bases from V and 6 from J, leaving 8 bases between them. CDR1 is MGHRA and CDR2 is YSYEKL in the germline V gene. The length of the CDR3 is 13 residues. The CDR3, as DNA: TGCGCCAGCAGCCAAGATCGGAGGGATGGCTACACCTTC. Translating gives CASSQDRRDGYTF.

CDR3 sequence: CASRQDGNSPLHF. The CDR3 DNA reads TGTGCCAGCCGACAGGACGGTAATTCACCCCTCCACTTT. The chain is built from TRBV19 and TRBJ1-6, with a possible D match to TRBD1 (6 bases). The CDR3 loop spans 13 amino acids. Per germline, CDR1 LNHDA and CDR2 SQIVND (reference sequence). V lost 9 bases and J lost 6, with 12 bases in between.

The chain employs TRBV5-1 and TRBJ2-5; TRBD1 agrees at 7 bases. Germline V lookup: CDR1 SGHRS, CDR2 YFSETQ. The CDR3 runs 14 residues. With 4 bases clipped from V and 5 bases from J, the junction kept 8 bases outside the gene matches. CDR3 nucleotide sequence: TGCGCCAGCAGCCCACTGGACAGGTCGGAGACCCAGTACTTC. Its translation is CASSPLDRSETQYF.

The chain is built from TRBV9 and TRBJ2-2; D is unresolved. CDR3 length equals 14 residues. The V gene lost 5 bases and the J gene lost 0 bases, with 8 bases spanning the gap. The germline CDR1 and CDR2 sequences are SGDLS and YYNGEE. The CDR3 region is CASSTSTNTGELFF. The CDR3 nucleotides are TGTGCCAGCAGTACTTCAACGAACACCGGGGAGCTGTTTTTT.

This clone has ten or more counts. The rearrangement uses TRBV4-1 and TRBJ1-2; D not certain. Germline values: CDR1 MGHRA, CDR2 YSYEKL. V was cut by 0 bases and J by 4 bases, with 12 bases left in between. The CDR3 is 15 amino acids. The CDR3 region is CASSQDEERSYGYTF. CDR3 DNA sequence: TGCGCCAGCAGCCAAGATGAGGAGAGATCCTATGGCTACACCTTC.

V gene TRBV3-1 (or the pseudogene TRBV3-2) combines with J gene TRBJ1-2, with D unclear. Between the trimmed V and J ends, which lost 4 bases and 3 bases, there was a span of 18 bases. Germline V gene data show CDR1 as LGHDT and CDR2 as YNNKEL (reference sequence). The CDR3 has 16 residues. DNA for the CDR3: TGTGCCAGCAGCCCAACGCGGCAGAGGAGGGACTATGGCTACACCTTC. This encodes CASSPTRQRRDYGYTF.

V is TRBV21-1 and J is TRBJ1-6. TRBV21-1 is described as a pseudogene. The CDR3 totals 15 residues. The chain's CDR3 is CASTYPGRDTSPLHF. CDR3 nucleotides: TGTGCCAGCACCTATCCTGGGAGGGACACTTCACCCCTCCACTTT.

The CDR3 sequence is CASRQGGFEHF. For the CDR3, the DNA is TGTGCCAGTAGGCAGGGAGGGTTTGAGCATTTT. This chain connects TRBV19 to TRBJ1-5, with D possibly TRBD1 on 5 matching bases. In germline, CDR1 is LNHDA, CDR2 SQIVND (reference sequence). This CDR3 has 11 residues. Trimming pared 6 bases from V and 14 bases from J, leaving 14 bases between. Full variable domain (outside the CDR3, taken from reference TRBV19 and TRBJ1-5): DGGITQSPKYLFRKEGQNVTLSCEQNLNHDAMYWYRQDPGQGLRLIYYSQIVNDFQKGDIAEGYSVSREKKESFPLTVTSAQKNPTAFYLCASRQGGFEHFGDGTRLSIL.

The V gene is TRBV9, the J gene TRBJ1-5; TRBD1 might be the D (6 bases). V lost 3 bases to trimming and J lost 9 bases, with 13 bases between them. CDR1 is SGDLS, CDR2 YYNGEE, per germline. CDR3 size: 13 residues. The CDR3 sequence is CASSEQGQGPQHF. As DNA, the CDR3 is TGTGCCAGCAGCGAACAGGGCCAGGGGCCCCAGCATTTT.

The chain joins TRBV15 to TRBJ2-5; D may be TRBD1 (6 bases). Trimming removed 0 bases at V and 1 base at J, with 9 bases between. This CDR3 has 15 amino acids. Looked up from germline, CDR1 is LNHNV and CDR2 is YYDKDF (reference sequence). The CDR3 nucleotides read TGTGCCACCAGCAGAGACAGGGGCCTCCAAGAGACCCAGTACTTC. Encoded protein: CATSRDRGLQETQYF.

As DNA, the CDR3 is TGTGCCAGCAGCCTGTCTGGACAGAACTCCTACAATGAGCAGTTCTTC. This gives the protein CASSLSGQNSYNEQFF. The genes are TRBV7-9 and TRBJ2-1; perhaps TRBD1 as D (6 bases). The CDR3 has 16 amino acids. CDR1 is SEHNR, CDR2 FQNEAQ, per germline (reference sequence). Trimming took off 5 bases at V and 0 bases at J, with 14 bases between the two ends.

This clone appeared a few times. The chain carries TRBV5-6 and TRBJ2-7; TRBD1 is a possible D gene (6 bases). V shed 0 bases and J shed 4 bases, with 14 bases lying between them. CDR1 is SGHDT, CDR2 YYEEEE, per germline. CDR3 length: 15 amino acids. CDR3 coding DNA: TGTGCCAGCAGCTTGGAACAGGGCAAGATATACGAGCAGTACTTC. The encoded protein is CASSLEQGKIYEQYF.

As regards this clone: Relative to the germline gene, one junction end is altered; a read error may explain this. CDR3 in DNA: TGTGCCAGCAGCCACGGGCAGGGAATTAACGATGGCTACACCTTC. Residues: CASSHGQGINDGYTF. The chain has TRBV6-5 and TRBJ1-2, with a tentative D call TRBD1 (5 bases). Germline lookup yields CDR1 MNHEY and CDR2 SVGAGI. The CDR3 runs 15 residues.

The chain couples TRBV5-1 to TRBJ2-1; 9 nucleotides line up with TRBD2. Germline V gene lookup returns CDR1 SGHRS and CDR2 YFSETQ. J lost 9 bases, V lost 3 bases, and 10 bases had no gene match. The CDR3 has 15 residues. The CDR3 bases are TGCGCCAGCAGCTATAGCGGGGGCCAAGGCAGTGAGCAGTTCTTC. Translation: CASSYSGGQGSEQFF.

This clone was seen a single time. The chain joins TRBV7-9 to TRBJ2-1; 9 bases map to TRBD2. The CDR3 runs to 12 residues. V lost 0 bases, J lost 15 bases, and 3 bases stayed unmatched. Germline V lookup: CDR1 SEHNR, CDR2 FQNEAQ (reference sequence). CDR3 amino acids: CASSLAGTSMFF. The CDR3 coding sequence is TGTGCCAGCAGCTTAGCAGGGACTAGCATGTTCTTC.